Each of the 27 T cell receptor beta chains below was sequenced from the same sample in a study of blood T cell repertoires in COVID-19. Clones were sequenced by immunoSEQ multiplex PCR, and TCRdb holds only the in-frame ones, with some missing. The sample includes 200,000 to 250,000 clones, about 80% of them seen just once. The specimen sequenced was peripheral blood. The receptor source for this set is a woman of 80 years or more with acute or convalescent COVID-19.

Many counts were recorded for this clone. This chain joins TRBV10-1 and TRBJ2-7, with 12 bases aligning to TRBD2. The V and J ends lost 4 bases and 4 bases, in that order; junction bases with no gene match: 2. CDR3 length equals 14 residues. Germline CDR1 WNHNN, CDR2 SYGVQD (reference sequence). In DNA form, the CDR3 reads TGCGCCAGCAGTGTGACTAGCGGGAGTTACGAGCAGTACTTC. It codes for CASSVTSGSYEQYF.

This CDR3 reads CASSYSTGGRTEAFF. As DNA, the CDR3 is TGTGCCAGCAGTTACTCGACAGGGGGCCGCACTGAAGCTTTCTTT. The V gene is TRBV6-2 or TRBV6-3, the J gene TRBJ1-1, with 10 bases aligning to TRBD1. V lost 0 bases to trimming and J lost 4 bases; unmatched junction nucleotides: 2. The CDR3 sequence is 15 residues long. Germline V gene lookup returns CDR1 MNHEY and CDR2 SVGEGT.

V is TRBV7-6 and J is TRBJ1-6; D gene uncertain. The germline V gene has CDR1 SGHVS and CDR2 FNYEAQ. The V gene lost 0 bases and the J gene lost 8 bases, with 5 bases spanning the gap. CDR3 length: 13 residues. This chain's CDR3 is CASSLAGDSPLHF. DNA for the CDR3: TGTGCCAGCAGCTTAGCTGGAGATTCACCCCTCCACTTT.

CDR3 residues: CASTRQGSAEAFF. The CDR3 coding sequence is TGTGCCAGCACTCGACAGGGATCCGCTGAAGCTTTCTTT. V gene TRBV6-6 combines with J gene TRBJ1-1, with TRBD1 identical over 7 bases. This CDR3 region has 13 residues. Germline CDR1 is MNHNY and CDR2 is SVGAGI (reference sequence). V was clipped by 7 bases and J by 6 bases; unmatched bases: 8.

The chain recombines TRBV5-5 with TRBJ2-3; 10 positions match TRBD1. Germline V CDR1 and CDR2: SGHKS, YYEKEE (reference sequence). Losses at the gene ends were 5 bases for V and 10 bases for J; bases not matched to a gene: 13. The CDR3 runs 15 residues. CDR3 region: CASRRVPGQGFSQYF. The CDR3 coding sequence is TGTGCCAGCAGGCGAGTTCCGGGACAGGGGTTCTCGCAGTATTTT.

This clone was observed once. The chain is built from TRBV3-1 (or the pseudogene TRBV3-2) and TRBJ2-1; TRBD1 matches at 12 bases. The germline V gene encodes CDR1 LGHDT and CDR2 YNNKEL (reference sequence). The V and J ends lost 4 bases and 7 bases, in that order; junction bases with no gene match: 14. The CDR3 extends over 18 amino acids. Written as DNA, the CDR3 is TGTGCCAGCAGCCCCCCTCCGGGACAGGGGGCTAAAGTAAATGAGCAGTTCTTC. It codes for CASSPPPGQGAKVNEQFF.

V gene TRBV2 combines with J gene TRBJ1-1; 7 bases are a match to TRBD1. Germline assignment: CDR1 SNHLY and CDR2 FYNNEI. The CDR3 sequence is 12 residues long. V lost 4 bases, J lost 8 bases, and 4 bases stayed unmatched. The CDR3 sequence is CASSADRVEAFF. CDR3 coding DNA: TGTGCCAGCAGTGCTGACAGGGTGGAAGCTTTCTTT.

This clone has only one observation. The V call is TRBV3-1 (or the pseudogene TRBV3-2), the J call TRBJ1-1; D ambiguous. V lost 5 bases and J 5 bases, leaving 18 bases between the germline ends. This CDR3 contains 15 residues. In germline, CDR1 is LGHDT, CDR2 YNNKEL (reference sequence). The CDR3 is CASSTTSEALTEAFF. The CDR3 DNA follows: TGTGCCAGCAGCACAACCTCGGAGGCGCTGACTGAAGCTTTCTTT.

V gene TRBV11-3 combines with J gene TRBJ2-5, with 8 bases identical to TRBD2. V trimming: 5 bases; J trimming: 5 bases; junction bases outside the gene matches: 10. Germline V lookup: CDR1 SGHNT, CDR2 YENEEA. The CDR3 consists of 15 residues. This chain's CDR3 is CASSPSRGGQETQYF. CDR3 coding DNA: TGTGCCAGCAGCCCCTCCCGGGGGGGTCAGGAGACCCAGTACTTC.

The chain has TRBV6-5 and TRBJ2-7; 10 nucleotides match TRBD1. Germline V CDR1 and CDR2: MNHEY, SVGAGI. This CDR3 is 15 amino acids long. Trimming took 5 bases from V and 5 from J; bases not matched to a gene: 9. The CDR3 loop is CASSPGQGKWDEQYF. CDR3 DNA sequence: TGTGCCAGCAGTCCGGGACAGGGGAAGTGGGACGAGCAGTACTTC.

The gene calls are TRBV5-1 and TRBJ1-4; 7 bases fit TRBD1. In germline, CDR1 is SGHRS, CDR2 YFSETQ. Trimming took 3 bases from V and 6 from J; bases not matched to a gene: 5. The CDR3 is made up of 14 amino acids. The CDR3 bases are TGCGCCAGCAGCTCGACAGGACAGGATGAAAAACTGTTTTTT. This gives the protein CASSSTGQDEKLFF.

The genes are TRBV3-1 (or the pseudogene TRBV3-2) and TRBJ1-1, with 7 bases aligning to TRBD1. V trimming: 6 bases; J trimming: 1 base; junction bases outside the gene matches: 8. The germline gives CDR1 LGHDT, CDR2 YNNKEL (reference sequence). The CDR3 is made up of 15 amino acids. The CDR3: CASSPQGTRNTEAFF. CDR3 sequence (DNA): TGTGCCAGCAGTCCACAGGGGACCAGGAACACTGAAGCTTTCTTT.

A single count supports this clone. V usage is TRBV4-3 and J usage is TRBJ1-1, with 7 bases aligning to TRBD1. The length of the CDR3 is 15 residues. Trimming cost V 4 bases and J 0 bases; bases outside gene matches: 5. Germline V gene data show CDR1 as LGHNA and CDR2 as YSLEER. The CDR3 loop is CASSLIGTVNTEAFF. The CDR3 DNA follows: TGCGCCAGCAGCCTCATAGGGACAGTGAACACTGAAGCTTTCTTT.

The J gene is TRBJ1-2, the V gene TRBV5-1; D might be TRBD1 (5 bases). The CDR3 loop spans 13 amino acids. Germline assignment: CDR1 SGHRS and CDR2 YFSETQ. V gave up 0 bases and J gave up 7 bases, with 10 bases separating them. The CDR3 region is CASSLDGATGYTF. CDR3 in DNA: TGCGCCAGCAGCTTGGATGGGGCCACTGGCTACACCTTC.

The rearrangement links TRBV3-1 (or the pseudogene TRBV3-2) to TRBJ2-1; D is possibly TRBD1 (6 bases). The germline gives CDR1 LGHDT, CDR2 YNNKEL (reference sequence). This CDR3 has 18 residues. The V end was cut by 0 bases, the J end by 7 bases, with 22 bases between. CDR3 nucleotide sequence: TGTGCCAGCAGCCAAGAAAGGGCCGGGACACGCGTTCGGAATGAGCAGTTCTTC. Protein sequence: CASSQERAGTRVRNEQFF.

V usage is TRBV4-2 and J usage is TRBJ1-4; D might be TRBD1 (5 bases). The CDR3 is 16 amino acids. Germline V gene data show CDR1 as LGHNA and CDR2 as YNFKEQ. V was clipped by 0 bases and J by 8 bases, with 16 bases between them. CDR3 in amino acids: CASSQESGLFREKLFF. The DNA for the CDR3 is TGTGCCAGCAGCCAAGAATCGGGACTCTTTCGGGAAAAACTGTTTTTT.

This clone came up once. This chain joins TRBV19 and TRBJ2-3; 8 nucleotides agree with TRBD1. After removal of 7 bases from V and 6 bases from J, the junction contained 3 bases not matched to a gene. This CDR3 has 12 amino acids. From germline, CDR1 is LNHDA and CDR2 SQIVND (reference sequence). Written as DNA, the CDR3 is TGTGCCAGTAAGGACAGGGTTGATACGCAGTATTTT. Translated: CASKDRVDTQYF.

The chain carries TRBV4-3 and TRBJ1-2; 9 bases fit TRBD1. The CDR3 length is 14 residues. Germline V gene sequence: CDR1 LGHNA, CDR2 YSLEER. V was pared by 2 bases and J by 8 bases, with 6 bases of the junction left unmatched. The CDR3 region has the DNA TGCGCCAGCAGCCAAAGGGGACAGGGAGGAGGCTACACCTTC. It translates to CASSQRGQGGGYTF.

V usage is TRBV19 and J usage is TRBJ1-2; D is unresolved. The CDR3 spans 13 residues. Germline V lookup: CDR1 LNHDA, CDR2 SQIVND (reference sequence). With 0 bases removed from V and 2 bases from J, the gap between germline ends came to 4 bases. CDR3 DNA sequence: TGTGCCAGTAGTATAGATCGGAACTATGGCTACACCTTC. The encoded protein is CASSIDRNYGYTF.

The J gene is TRBJ2-7, the V gene TRBV28; D call uncertain. The CDR3 length is 17 residues. Germline CDR1 and CDR2: MDHEN and SYDVKM. The ends were cut back, 9 bases at V and 2 bases at J, with 26 bases in the middle. CDR3 coding DNA: TGTGCCAGTTCCCTCGGAGATAGAACTAAGAATCCCTACGAGCAGTACTTC. This translates into CASSLGDRTKNPYEQYF. The whole variable domain, remainder taken from reference TRBV28 and TRBJ2-7, is DVKVTQSSRYLVKRTGEKVFLECVQDMDHENMFWYRQDPGLGLRLIYFSYDVKMKEKGDIPEGYSVSREKKERFSLILESASTNQTSMYLCASSLGDRTKNPYEQYFGPGTRLTVT.

The chain employs TRBV14 and TRBJ2-7; D is possibly TRBD1 (7 bases). CDR1 is SGHDN and CDR2 is FVKESK in the germline V gene. There are 14 residues in the CDR3. V was trimmed by 8 bases and J by 2 bases, leaving 16 bases between them. In DNA, the CDR3 is TGTGCCAGCTCCTGGAGGGGGCAGACCTACGAGCAGTACTTC. This gives the protein CASSWRGQTYEQYF.

This chain connects TRBV7-2 to TRBJ2-1; 10 positions agree with TRBD2. Trimming at V came to 5 bases and at J to 7 bases, leaving 14 bases not matched to a gene. In germline, CDR1 is SGHTA, CDR2 FQGNSA. The length of the CDR3 is 17 residues. CDR3 protein: CASSVRVLAGPHNEQFF. CDR3 nucleotide sequence: TGTGCCAGCAGCGTACGAGTACTAGCGGGACCACATAATGAGCAGTTCTTC.

The rearrangement uses TRBV7-8 and TRBJ2-7; 10 bases fit TRBD2. The germline V gene encodes CDR1 SGHVS and CDR2 FQNEAQ. This CDR3 spans 17 amino acids. With V trimmed by 5 bases and J by 3 bases, 13 bases remained unmatched. The CDR3 region has the DNA TGTGCCAGCAGCCTTTGGTCTGGGACTAGCGAATTCTACGAGCAGTACTTC. Its protein product is CASSLWSGTSEFYEQYF.

This sequence joins TRBV9 and TRBJ2-4; 8 bases align to TRBD1. In germline, CDR1 is SGDLS, CDR2 YYNGEE. The CDR3 is made up of 14 amino acids. The ends lost 3 bases at V and 4 bases at J; junction bases unmatched: 3. DNA for the CDR3: TGTGCCAGCAGCGAGGGACAGGCAAAAAACATTCAGTACTTC. Translated: CASSEGQAKNIQYF.

The chain uses TRBV11-3 and TRBJ2-1; 8 bases match TRBD1. Looked up from germline, CDR1 is SGHNT and CDR2 is YENEEA. This CDR3 spans 13 amino acids. With V trimmed by 4 bases and J by 8 bases, 4 bases remained unmatched. This CDR3 is CASSWTGFDEQFF. The DNA for the CDR3 is TGTGCCAGCAGCTGGACAGGGTTCGATGAGCAGTTCTTC.

This chain joins TRBV7-3 and TRBJ1-3; TRBD1 matches at 9 bases. V lost 5 bases to trimming and J lost 3 bases; unmatched junction nucleotides: 8. Germline V gene sequence: CDR1 SGHTA, CDR2 FQGTGA. This CDR3 comprises 16 residues. The CDR3 DNA is TGTGCCAGCAGCCCATACGGGACAGGGTTTGGAAACACCATATATTTT. Its protein product is CASSPYGTGFGNTIYF.

This rearrangement joins TRBV7-3 to TRBJ1-6; D is undetermined. The germline gives CDR1 SGHTA, CDR2 FQGTGA. V was trimmed by 5 bases and J by 4 bases, leaving 15 bases between them. The CDR3 covers 16 residues. The CDR3 loop is CASSPTRPGYNSPLHF. The CDR3, as DNA: TGTGCCAGCAGCCCGACAAGGCCAGGATATAATTCACCCCTCCACTTT.